These 18 T cell receptor beta chains were all obtained from the same sample, sequenced in a study of blood T cell repertoires in COVID-19. Only in-frame clones appear in the TCRdb table, and some are missing; sequencing was by immunoSEQ multiplex PCR. Found here are some 78,000 clones, 90% of them singletons; the top ten hold more than 3.5%. The sample was peripheral blood. All receptors come from a woman over 75 with active or convalescent COVID-19.

This clone was seen only once. This sequence joins TRBV27 and TRBJ2-2; D is perhaps TRBD1 (6 bases). V was cut by 4 bases and J by 7 bases, with 19 bases left in between. The length of the CDR3 is 16 residues. Germline values: CDR1 MNHEY, CDR2 SMNVEV (reference sequence). In DNA form, the CDR3 reads TGTGCCAGCAGTTGGACCGGGATTCGGGGACACGGGGAGCTGTTTTTT. As protein: CASSWTGIRGHGELFF.

This sequence joins TRBV2 and TRBJ2-1, with D uncertain. The CDR3 extends over 14 amino acids. Germline values: CDR1 SNHLY, CDR2 FYNNEI. Trimming removed 8 bases from V and 0 bases from J, with 11 bases in between. The CDR3, as DNA: TGTGCCAGCCAGCGAAATTTCTCCTACAATGAGCAGTTCTTC. It encodes CASQRNFSYNEQFF.

The rearrangement links TRBV18 to TRBJ1-1, with D possibly being TRBD1 (5 bases). Between the trimmed V and J ends, which lost 2 bases and 9 bases, there was a span of 10 bases. The germline CDR1 and CDR2 sequences are KGHSH and LQKENI. The CDR3 has 12 amino acids. For the CDR3, the DNA is TGTGCCAGCTCACCAGGGGGGTTCAAAGCTTTCTTT. Protein product: CASSPGGFKAFF.

The V gene is TRBV18, the J gene TRBJ2-3; 8 nucleotides match TRBD1. Germline loops: CDR1 KGHSH, CDR2 LQKENI. The V gene end was trimmed by 6 bases and the J gene end by 2 bases; junction bases not matched to a gene: 7. The CDR3 is made up of 15 amino acids. The CDR3 nucleotides are TGTGCCAGCTCGAGGGGACAGGAAACCACAGATACGCAGTATTTT. This encodes CASSRGQETTDTQYF.

V usage is TRBV10-3 and J usage is TRBJ2-7, with 9 bases identical to TRBD1. V lost 10 bases, J lost 7 bases, and 14 bases stayed unmatched. Germline values: CDR1 ENHRY, CDR2 SYGVKD. The CDR3 is 14 amino acids. The CDR3 DNA is TGTGCCACCCACAGTCCAGGACAGGGGTATGAGCAGTACTTC. Residues: CATHSPGQGYEQYF.

The chain carries TRBV3-1 (or the pseudogene TRBV3-2) and TRBJ1-1, with D perhaps matching TRBD1 (5 bases). The CDR3 runs 13 residues. V lost 1 base, J lost 6 bases, and 9 bases lay in between. CDR1 is LGHDT and CDR2 is YNNKEL in the germline V gene (reference sequence). CDR3 nucleotides: TGTGCCAGCAGCCAAGCTCCGGGGGCTGAAGCTTTCTTT. It yields the protein CASSQAPGAEAFF.

The sample holds a few counts of this clone. V and J are TRBV28 and TRBJ2-1, with 7 bases identical to TRBD2. Germline assignment: CDR1 MDHEN and CDR2 SYDVKM. The CDR3 has 14 residues. The trim removed 6 bases at V and 5 bases at J, leaving 7 bases unmatched. The CDR3 here is CASRWAGVHNEQFF. DNA for the CDR3: TGTGCCAGCAGGTGGGCGGGAGTCCACAATGAGCAGTTCTTC.

This clone was found a few times. V gene TRBV28 combines with J gene TRBJ1-5; no firm D call. The V end was cut by 8 bases, the J end by 0 bases, with 11 bases between. The CDR3 loop spans 14 amino acids. Germline lookup yields CDR1 MDHEN and CDR2 SYDVKM. CDR3 loop: CASQPGNSNQPQHF. The CDR3 DNA reads TGTGCCAGCCAACCAGGCAATAGCAATCAGCCCCAGCATTTT.

This clone showed up just once. This chain connects TRBV2 to TRBJ2-1; 10 positions match TRBD2. Germline values: CDR1 SNHLY, CDR2 FYNNEI. The CDR3 has 15 amino acids. The V segment lost 3 bases and the J segment 11 bases; nucleotides outside the gene matches: 10. CDR3 sequence (DNA): TGTGCCAGCAGTGAGGGTCTAGCGGGAGTCAGTAAGCAGTTCTTC. It yields the protein CASSEGLAGVSKQFF.

The chain recombines TRBV9 with TRBJ2-2; 7 bases are shared with TRBD1. Unmatched junction bases numbered 9, after V lost 4 bases and J lost 3 bases. The length of the CDR3 is 16 residues. Germline values: CDR1 SGDLS, CDR2 YYNGEE. Here the CDR3 reads CASSFRWTGDTGELFF. The CDR3 DNA is TGTGCCAGCAGCTTCAGGTGGACAGGCGACACCGGGGAGCTGTTTTTT.

This sequence joins TRBV10-3 and TRBJ2-3, with a possible D match to TRBD2 (6 bases). The germline CDR1 and CDR2 sequences are ENHRY and SYGVKD. Trimming left V 0 bases short and J 7 bases short, with 11 bases between. The CDR3 runs to 14 residues. The CDR3 here is CAISESRGVNTQYF. DNA for the CDR3: TGTGCCATCAGTGAGTCGCGCGGGGTAAATACGCAGTATTTT.

This clone was seen only once. J is TRBJ2-1 and V is TRBV9, with 9 positions matching TRBD2. J lost 6 bases, V lost 2 bases, and 9 bases had no gene match. Germline V gene sequence: CDR1 SGDLS, CDR2 YYNGEE. This CDR3 is built from 16 residues. The CDR3 DNA reads TGTGCCAGCAGCGTTTTAGCGGGAGTTCCGGGCAATGAGCAGTTCTTC. Protein: CASSVLAGVPGNEQFF.

The chain joins TRBV19 to TRBJ2-7; the match to TRBD1 covers 10 bases. Germline trimming cut 5 bases from V and 4 bases from J; bases unmatched to any gene: 5. CDR1 LNHDA and CDR2 SQIVND come from the germline V gene (reference sequence). The CDR3 loop spans 14 amino acids. CDR3 amino acids: CASSAGQGGYEQYF. The DNA for the CDR3 is TGTGCCAGTAGTGCTGGACAGGGGGGATACGAGCAGTACTTC.

V usage is TRBV5-1 and J usage is TRBJ2-7; 7 bases align to TRBD2. The CDR3 consists of 15 residues. The V and J ends lost 4 bases and 0 bases, in that order; junction bases with no gene match: 7. CDR1 and CDR2 from the germline V gene are SGHRS and YFSETQ. CDR3 in amino acids: CASSGGGGTSYEQYF. The CDR3 nucleotides are TGCGCCAGCAGCGGGGGGGGAGGCACCTCCTACGAGCAGTACTTC.

The chain employs TRBV7-2 and TRBJ2-1; 11 bases agree with TRBD2. Germline lookup yields CDR1 SGHTA and CDR2 FQGNSA. The CDR3 spans 19 residues. The V gene end was trimmed by 4 bases and the J gene end by 0 bases; junction bases not matched to a gene: 11. The CDR3 loop is CASSSRTSGWTGSYNEQFF. CDR3 in DNA: TGTGCCAGCAGCTCTAGGACTAGCGGGTGGACGGGCTCCTACAATGAGCAGTTCTTC. Based on the CDR3 plus reference TRBV7-2 and TRBJ2-1, the full variable domain is GAGVSQSPSNKVTEKGKDVELRCDPISGHTALYWYRQSLGQGLEFLIYFQGNSAPDKSGLPSDRFSAERTGGSVSTLTIQRTQQEDSAVYLCASSSRTSGWTGSYNEQFFGPGTRLTVL.

The V and J genes are TRBV10-3 and TRBJ2-3; D possibly corresponds to TRBD2 (5 bases). V gave up 3 bases and J gave up 4 bases, with 11 bases separating them. Germline CDR1 ENHRY, CDR2 SYGVKD. CDR3 size: 14 residues. CDR3 nucleotide sequence: TGTGCCATCAGTGATAGCGTAGGCCCAGATACGCAGTATTTT. It yields the protein CAISDSVGPDTQYF.

The chain carries TRBV11-2 and TRBJ2-1; 7 bases line up with TRBD2. Germline assignment: CDR1 SGHAT and CDR2 FQNNGV. The CDR3 contains 17 residues. The V gene end was trimmed by 5 bases and the J gene end by 2 bases; junction bases not matched to a gene: 12. The CDR3 reads CASSPLFGGGTYNEQFF. The CDR3 bases are TGTGCCAGCAGCCCTCTTTTTGGGGGGGGGACCTACAATGAGCAGTTCTTC. Drawing the rest from reference TRBV11-2 and TRBJ2-1, the complete variable domain is EAGVAQSPRYKIIEKRQSVAFWCNPISGHATLYWYQQILGQGPKLLIQFQNNGVVDDSQLPKDRFSAERLKGVDSTLKIQPAKLEDSAVYLCASSPLFGGGTYNEQFFGPGTRLTVL.

The DNA of the CDR3 is TGTGCCAGCAGCACCCAGGGGGCAGAGACCCAGTACTTC. Its translation is CASSTQGAETQYF. The rearrangement joins TRBV7-3 to TRBJ2-5; 8 nucleotides agree with TRBD1. V shed 5 bases, J shed 4 bases, and the junction held 3 bases outside the gene matches. The CDR3 covers 13 residues. In germline, CDR1 is SGHTA, CDR2 FQGTGA. Combining the CDR3 with reference TRBV7-3 and TRBJ2-5 gives the whole variable domain GAGVSQTPSNKVTEKGKYVELRCDPISGHTALYWYRQSLGQGPEFLIYFQGTGAADDSGLPNDRFFAVRPEGSVSTLKIQRTERGDSAVYLCASSTQGAETQYFGPGTRLLVL.